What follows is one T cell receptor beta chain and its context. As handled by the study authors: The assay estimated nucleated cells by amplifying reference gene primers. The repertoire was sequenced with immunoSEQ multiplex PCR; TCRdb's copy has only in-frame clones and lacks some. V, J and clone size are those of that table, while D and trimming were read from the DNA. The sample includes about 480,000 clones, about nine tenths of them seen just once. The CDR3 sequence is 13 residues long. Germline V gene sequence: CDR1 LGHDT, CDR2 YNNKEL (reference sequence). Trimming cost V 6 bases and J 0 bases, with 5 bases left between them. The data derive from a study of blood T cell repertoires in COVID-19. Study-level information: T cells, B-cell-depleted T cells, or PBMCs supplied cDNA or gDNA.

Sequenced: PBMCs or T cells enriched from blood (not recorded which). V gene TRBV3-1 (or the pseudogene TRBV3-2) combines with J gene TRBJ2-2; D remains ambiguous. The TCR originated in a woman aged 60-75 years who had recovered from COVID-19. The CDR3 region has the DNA TGTGCCAGCAGACGAGCGAACACCGGGGAGCTGTTTTTT. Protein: CASRRANTGELFF.